Below, one T cell receptor beta chain is given with its context. This CDR3 is 19 amino acids long. Trimming shortened V by 0 bases and J by 0 bases, and 16 bases separated the two germline ends. Germline V gives CDR1 SGHRS, CDR2 YFSETQ. Via MiXCR, TCRdb re-called the 5' RACE reads, giving one row per CDR3 protein. Of about 57,000 distinct CDR3 sequences listed, roughly 16% were seen once; the top ten hold around 5%. The sample is drawn from a study of T cells of healthy individuals. V usage is TRBV5-1 and J usage is TRBJ1-6; D remains ambiguous. This clonotype originated in a human donor in good health. Here the CDR3 DNA reads TGCGCCAGCAGCTTGGTTCTGCGGACGGGGAGCTCCTATAATTCACCCCTCCACTTT. Amino acid sequence: CASSLVLRTGSSYNSPLHF.